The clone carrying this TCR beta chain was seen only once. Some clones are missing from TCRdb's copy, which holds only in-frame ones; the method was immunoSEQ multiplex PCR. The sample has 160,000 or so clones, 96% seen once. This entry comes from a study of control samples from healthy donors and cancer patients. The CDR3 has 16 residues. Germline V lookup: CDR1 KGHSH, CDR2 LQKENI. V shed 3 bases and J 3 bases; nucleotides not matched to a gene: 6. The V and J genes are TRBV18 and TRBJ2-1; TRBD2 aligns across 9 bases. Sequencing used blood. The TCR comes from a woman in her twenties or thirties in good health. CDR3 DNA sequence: TGTGCCAGCTCACCGGGAGTGACTAGCGGCTACAATGAGCAGTTCTTC. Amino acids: CASSPGVTSGYNEQFF.